The T cell receptor beta chain described here comes from a study of blood T cell repertoires in COVID-19. About the study: Collection of acute and convalescent COVID-19 samples took place in the United States, Italy and Spain. The analysed material was cDNA or gDNA that came from T cells, B-cell-depleted T cells, or PBMCs.

Original analysis: The authors estimated nucleated cell counts from reference gene primer amplification. The method was immunoSEQ multiplex PCR; TCRdb's version includes in-frame clones alone and lacks a portion of them. V and J calls and clone size come straight from that table; D and trimming were deduced from the DNA. The sample has 200,000 to 250,000 clones, roughly four fifths seen once. The length of the CDR3 is 14 residues. CDR1 and CDR2 from the germline V gene are MNHEY and SMNVEV (reference sequence). The V end was cut by 5 bases, the J end by 8 bases, with 16 bases between. The sequence came from a woman aged 50 to 60 with acute or convalescent COVID-19. The chain couples TRBV27 to TRBJ2-4, with a possible D match to TRBD1 (6 bases). Material: peripheral blood. The CDR3 protein is CASSPRGVLDIQYF. The CDR3 nucleotides read TGTGCCAGCAGTCCCAGGGGCGTGTTGGACATTCAGTACTTC.